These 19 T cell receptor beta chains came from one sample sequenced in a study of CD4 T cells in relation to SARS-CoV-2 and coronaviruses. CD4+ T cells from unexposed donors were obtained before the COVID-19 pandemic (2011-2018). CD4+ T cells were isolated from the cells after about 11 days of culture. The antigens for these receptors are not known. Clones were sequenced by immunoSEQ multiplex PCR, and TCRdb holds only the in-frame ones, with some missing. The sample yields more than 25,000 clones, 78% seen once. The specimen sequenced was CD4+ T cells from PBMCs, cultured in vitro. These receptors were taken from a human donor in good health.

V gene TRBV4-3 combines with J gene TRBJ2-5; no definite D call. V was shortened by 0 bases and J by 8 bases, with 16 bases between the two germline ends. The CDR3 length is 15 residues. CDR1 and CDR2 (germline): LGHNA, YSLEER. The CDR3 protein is CASSQDWVAGRTQYF. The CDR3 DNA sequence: TGCGCCAGCAGCCAAGATTGGGTGGCTGGTCGAACCCAGTACTTC.

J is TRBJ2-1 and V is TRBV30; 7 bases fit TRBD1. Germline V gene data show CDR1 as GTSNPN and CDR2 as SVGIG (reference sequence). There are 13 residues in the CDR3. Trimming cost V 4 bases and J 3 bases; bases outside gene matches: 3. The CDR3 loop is CAWNRGSYNEQFF. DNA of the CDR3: TGTGCCTGGAACAGGGGCAGCTACAATGAGCAGTTCTTC.

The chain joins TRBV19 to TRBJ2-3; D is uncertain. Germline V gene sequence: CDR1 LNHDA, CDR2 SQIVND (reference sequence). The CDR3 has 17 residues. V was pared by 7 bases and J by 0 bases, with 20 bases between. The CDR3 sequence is CASTRAYTASSTDTQYF. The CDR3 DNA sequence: TGTGCCAGTACCCGGGCCTATACAGCCTCCAGCACAGATACGCAGTATTTT.

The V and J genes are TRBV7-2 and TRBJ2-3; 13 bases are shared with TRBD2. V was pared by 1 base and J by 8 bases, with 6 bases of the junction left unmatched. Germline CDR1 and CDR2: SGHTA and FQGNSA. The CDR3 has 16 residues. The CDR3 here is CASSLGGLAGAVTQYF. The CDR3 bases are TGTGCCAGCAGCTTAGGCGGACTAGCGGGAGCTGTTACGCAGTATTTT.

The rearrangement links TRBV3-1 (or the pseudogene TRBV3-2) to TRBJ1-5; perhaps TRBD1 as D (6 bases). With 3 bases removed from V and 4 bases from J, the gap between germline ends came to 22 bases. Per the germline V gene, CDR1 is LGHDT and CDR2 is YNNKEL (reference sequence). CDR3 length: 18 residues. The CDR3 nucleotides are TGTGCCAGCAGCCAGGCACCGAATTCGGGGGGGCCAAATCAGCCCCAGCATTTT. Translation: CASSQAPNSGGPNQPQHF.

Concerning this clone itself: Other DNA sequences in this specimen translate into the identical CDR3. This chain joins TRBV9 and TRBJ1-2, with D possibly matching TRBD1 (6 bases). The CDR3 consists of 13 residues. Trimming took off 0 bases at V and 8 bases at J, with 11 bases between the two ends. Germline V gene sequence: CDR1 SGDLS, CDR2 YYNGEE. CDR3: CASSVGGGYGYTF. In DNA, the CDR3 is TGTGCCAGCAGCGTAGGAGGGGGTTACGGCTACACCTTC.

The CDR3 here is CAETRGRYQETQYF. DNA of the CDR3: TGTGCCGAGACAAGGGGGCGTTACCAAGAGACCCAGTACTTC. The chain is built from TRBV2 and TRBJ2-5, with 7 bases matching TRBD1. This CDR3 comprises 14 residues. V dropped 11 bases and J dropped 0; count of bases not matched to a gene: 9. In germline, CDR1 is SNHLY, CDR2 FYNNEI.

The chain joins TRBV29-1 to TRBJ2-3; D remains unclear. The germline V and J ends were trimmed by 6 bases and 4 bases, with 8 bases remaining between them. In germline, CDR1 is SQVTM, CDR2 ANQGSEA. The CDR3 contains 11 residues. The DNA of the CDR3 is TGCAGCGTCCCAATGTCAGATACGCAGTATTTT. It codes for CSVPMSDTQYF.

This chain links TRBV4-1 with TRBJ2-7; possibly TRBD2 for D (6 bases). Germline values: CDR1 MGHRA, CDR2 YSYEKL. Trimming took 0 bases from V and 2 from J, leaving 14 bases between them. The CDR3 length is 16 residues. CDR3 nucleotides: TGCGCCAGCAGCCAAGATTTCGGGGGAACGACCTACGAGCAGTACTTC. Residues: CASSQDFGGTTYEQYF.

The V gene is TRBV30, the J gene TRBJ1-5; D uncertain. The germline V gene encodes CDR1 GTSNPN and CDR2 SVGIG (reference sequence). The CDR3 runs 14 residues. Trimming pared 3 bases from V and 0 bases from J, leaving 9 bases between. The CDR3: CAWRKRNSNQPQHF. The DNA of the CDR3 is TGTGCCTGGAGGAAGCGGAATAGCAATCAGCCCCAGCATTTT.

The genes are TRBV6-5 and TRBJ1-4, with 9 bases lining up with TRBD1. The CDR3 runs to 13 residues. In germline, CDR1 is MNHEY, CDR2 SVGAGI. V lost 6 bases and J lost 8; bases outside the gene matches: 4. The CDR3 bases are TGTGCCAGCAGCAGGACAGGGGCGGAAAAACTGTTTTTT. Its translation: CASSRTGAEKLFF.

The CDR3 DNA follows: TGTGCCAGCTCACCACCAGGGCCTGTTGCTGGAAACACCATATATTTT. Its protein is CASSPPGPVAGNTIYF. V is TRBV18 and J is TRBJ1-3; D is undetermined. Germline V gene data show CDR1 as KGHSH and CDR2 as LQKENI. The length of the CDR3 is 16 residues. The germline V and J ends were trimmed by 0 bases and 2 bases, with 11 bases remaining between them. The whole variable domain, remainder taken from reference TRBV18 and TRBJ1-3, is NAGVMQNPRHLVRRRGQEARLRCSPMKGHSHVYWYRQLPEEGLKFMVYLQKENIIDESGMPKERFSAEFPKEGPSILRIQQVVRGDSAAYFCASSPPGPVAGNTIYFGEGSWLTVV.

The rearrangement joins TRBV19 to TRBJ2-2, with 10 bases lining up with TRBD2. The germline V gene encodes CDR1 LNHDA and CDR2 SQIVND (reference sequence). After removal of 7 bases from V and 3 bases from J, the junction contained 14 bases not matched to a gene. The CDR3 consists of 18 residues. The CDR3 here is CASTTGGLARGDTGELFF. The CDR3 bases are TGTGCCAGTACCACCGGGGGACTAGCGAGAGGGGACACCGGGGAGCTGTTTTTT.

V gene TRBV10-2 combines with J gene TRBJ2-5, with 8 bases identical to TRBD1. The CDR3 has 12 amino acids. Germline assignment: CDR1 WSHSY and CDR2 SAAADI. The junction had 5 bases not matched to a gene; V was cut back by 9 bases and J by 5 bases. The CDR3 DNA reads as TGCGCCAGTCAGGGGGCGTGGGAGACCCAGTACTTC. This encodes CASQGAWETQYF.

The CDR3 DNA follows: TGTGCCAGCAGCTCAGGGTTCGGGTATGGCTACACCTTC. It specifies CASSSGFGYGYTF. The V call is TRBV7-2, the J call TRBJ1-2; weak D call: TRBD1 (5 bases). The CDR3 has 13 amino acids. The germline V gene encodes CDR1 SGHTA and CDR2 FQGNSA. V lost 4 bases and J lost 5, with 11 bases in between.

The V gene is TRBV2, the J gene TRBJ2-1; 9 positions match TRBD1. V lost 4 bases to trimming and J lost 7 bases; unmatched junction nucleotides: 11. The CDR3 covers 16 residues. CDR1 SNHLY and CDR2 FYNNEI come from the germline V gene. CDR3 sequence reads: CASSVRPGQGWNEQFF. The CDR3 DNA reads TGTGCCAGCAGTGTCCGTCCGGGACAGGGTTGGAATGAGCAGTTCTTC.

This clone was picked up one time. This CDR3 reads CASSLRRDTPTSEQYF. The CDR3, as DNA: TGTGCCAGCAGCTTAAGACGGGACACCCCAACCTCCGAGCAGTACTTC. The chain carries TRBV11-2 and TRBJ2-7; D is possibly TRBD1 (6 bases). The CDR3 loop spans 16 amino acids. Germline assignment: CDR1 SGHAT and CDR2 FQNNGV. V lost 2 bases to trimming and J lost 6 bases, with 20 bases between them.

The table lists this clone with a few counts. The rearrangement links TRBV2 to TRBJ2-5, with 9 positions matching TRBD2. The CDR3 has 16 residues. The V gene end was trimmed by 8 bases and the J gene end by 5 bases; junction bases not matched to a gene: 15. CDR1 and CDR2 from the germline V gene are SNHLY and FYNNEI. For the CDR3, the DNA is TGTGCCAGCCTGTTTGAGGTCGCGGGAGGGTGGGAGACCCAGTACTTC. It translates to CASLFEVAGGWETQYF.

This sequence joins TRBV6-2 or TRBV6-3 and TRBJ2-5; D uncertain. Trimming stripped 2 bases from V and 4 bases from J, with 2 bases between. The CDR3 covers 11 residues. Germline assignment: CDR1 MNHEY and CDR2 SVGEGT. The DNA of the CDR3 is TGTGCCAGCAGTTACACAGAGACCCAGTACTTC. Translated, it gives CASSYTETQYF.